The TCR beta chain described here comes from a study of shared clonotypes between healthy human individuals. J lost 3 bases, V lost 0 bases, and 4 bases had no gene match. The CDR3 consists of 16 residues. CDR1 is SGHRS, CDR2 YFSETQ, per germline. As handled by the study authors: Junction-only immunoSEQ data arrived without quality scores, meaning filtering differed. Data came from immunoSEQ multiplex PCR; TCRdb stores just in-frame clones and leaves some out. V, J and clone size reflect that table, while D and trimming were determined from the DNA. The sample includes hundreds of thousands of clones, roughly four fifths of them seen just once. The healthy adult donors were HIV-negative and reported no recent acute infections or vaccinations.

Sample: PBMCs. The genes are TRBV5-1 and TRBJ2-2; 8 bases fit TRBD2. The sequence came from a woman aged 40 to 55 in good health. Some clones in this sample may be carry-over from other donors' samples. CDR3 coding DNA: TGCGCCAGCAGCTTGGTTCCGCGGGAGGACACCGGGGAGCTGTTTTTT. It specifies CASSLVPREDTGELFF.